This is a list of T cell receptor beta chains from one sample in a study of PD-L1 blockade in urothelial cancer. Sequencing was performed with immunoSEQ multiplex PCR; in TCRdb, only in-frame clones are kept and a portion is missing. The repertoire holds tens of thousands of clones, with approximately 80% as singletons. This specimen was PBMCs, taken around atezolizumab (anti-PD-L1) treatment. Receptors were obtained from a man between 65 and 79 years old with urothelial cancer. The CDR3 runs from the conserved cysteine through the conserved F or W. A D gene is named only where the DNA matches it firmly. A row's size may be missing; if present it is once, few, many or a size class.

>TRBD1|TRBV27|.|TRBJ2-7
TGTGCCAGCAGTCTGGGACAGGGGAATCTCTACGAGCAGTACTTC
CASSLGQGNLYEQYF
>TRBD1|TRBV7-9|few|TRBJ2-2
TGTGCCAGCAGCCCCCGGGACAGTACCACCGGGGAGCTGTTTTTT
CASSPRDSTTGELFF
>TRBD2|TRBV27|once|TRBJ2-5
TGTGCCAGCGGACTAGCGGGAGGGGAGACCCAGTACTTC
CASGLAGGETQYF
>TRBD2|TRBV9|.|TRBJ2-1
TGTGCCAGCAGCCCTAGTGGCGGGAGGGCCCATGAGCAGTTCTTC
CASSPSGGRAHEQFF
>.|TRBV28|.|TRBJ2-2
TGTGCCACTACGTGGGGGCTCACCGGGGAGCTGTTTTTT
CATTWGLTGELFF
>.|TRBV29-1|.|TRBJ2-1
TGCAGCAGCGGGCCCTACGAGAATGAGCAGTTCTTC
CSSGPYENEQFF
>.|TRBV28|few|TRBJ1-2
TGTGCCAGCAGTCAAAGCACAAGAGGCTATGGCTACACCTTC
CASSQSTRGYGYTF
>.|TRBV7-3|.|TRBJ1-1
TGTGCCAGCAGCTCTCGAGGAAACACTGAAGCTTTCTTT
CASSSRGNTEAFF
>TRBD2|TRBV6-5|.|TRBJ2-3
TGTGCCAGCACCCAGACTAGCGGTTCAGATACGCAGTATTTT
CASTQTSGSDTQYF
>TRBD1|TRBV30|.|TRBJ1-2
TGTGCCGGGGTACAGGGGGCTTCTAACTATGGCTACACCTTC
CAGVQGASNYGYTF
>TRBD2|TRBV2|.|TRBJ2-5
TGTGCCAGCAGTGAAGGCGGGAGAAGGGAGACCCAGTACTTC
CASSEGGRRETQYF
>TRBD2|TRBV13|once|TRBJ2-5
TGTGCCAGCAGCAGAGGGGGAGGACTAGCGGGAGTAGAGACCCAGTACTTC
CASSRGGGLAGVETQYF
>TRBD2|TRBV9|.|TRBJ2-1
TGTGCCAGCAGCCGGACTAGCGGGAGAGATGAGCAGTTCTTC
CASSRTSGRDEQFF
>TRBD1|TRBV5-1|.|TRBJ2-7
TGCGCCAGCAGCTGGGGACAGGCCTTACCAACCTACGAGCAGTACTTC
CASSWGQALPTYEQYF
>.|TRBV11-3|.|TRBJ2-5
TGTGCCAGCAGCTTAGGCGTAATTGAGACCCAGTACTTC
CASSLGVIETQYF
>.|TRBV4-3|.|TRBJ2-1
TGCGCCAGCAGCCTAGCAGACTACAATGAGCAGTTCTTC
CASSLADYNEQFF
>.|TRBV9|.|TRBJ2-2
TGTGCCAGCAGCGTAGCTAACGCCGGGGAGCTGTTTTTT
CASSVANAGELFF
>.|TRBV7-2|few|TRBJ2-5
TGTGCCAGCAGCCGGCGGGCCTCGGAGACCCAGTACTTC
CASSRRASETQYF
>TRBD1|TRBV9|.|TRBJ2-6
TGTGCCAGCAGCGTGGGGACAGGGCTTTCTGGGGCCAACGTCCTGACTTTC
CASSVGTGLSGANVLTF
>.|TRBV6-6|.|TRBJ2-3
TGTGCCAGCAGTTACTCGAGACAGGTCGGGACAGATACGCAGTATTTT
CASSYSRQVGTDTQYF
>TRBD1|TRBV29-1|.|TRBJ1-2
TGCAGCGTTGGAAAAGGGGGCATAAACTATGGCTACACCTTC
CSVGKGGINYGYTF
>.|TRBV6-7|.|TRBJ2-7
TGTGCCAGCAGAGTCATAGTCGGGGGTAATGAGTACGAGCAGTACTTC
CASRVIVGGNEYEQYF
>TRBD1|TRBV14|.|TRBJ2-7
TGTGCCAGCGCTTGGGCAGGGGGTCCGTACGAGCAGTACTTC
CASAWAGGPYEQYF
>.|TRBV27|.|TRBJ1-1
TGTGCCAGCATATCGGGACACGAAGCTTTCTTT
CASISGHEAFF
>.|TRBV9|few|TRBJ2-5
TGTGCCAGCAGCGCGGGGAGTCTAGAGACCCAGTACTTC
CASSAGSLETQYF
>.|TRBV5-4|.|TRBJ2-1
TGTGCCAGCAGCCGGACAGAGTACAATGAGCAGTTCTTC
CASSRTEYNEQFF
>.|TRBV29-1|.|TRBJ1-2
TGCAGCGTGGCCAAATCTGGCTACACCTTC
CSVAKSGYTF
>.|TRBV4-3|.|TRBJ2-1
TGCGCCAGCAGCCAAGGATATACAGGGATTGAGCAGTTCTTC
CASSQGYTGIEQFF
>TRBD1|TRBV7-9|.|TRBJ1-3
TGTGCCAGCAGCTTTCATGGGACAGCGTCCCGGAACACCATATATTTT
CASSFHGTASRNTIYF
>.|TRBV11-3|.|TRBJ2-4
TGTGCCAGCAGCGCCTCAGCGGACCGTCAGTACTTC
CASSASADRQYF
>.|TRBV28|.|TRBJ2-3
TGTGCCAGCAACGGGGGAGATAGCACAGATACGCAGTATTTT
CASNGGDSTDTQYF
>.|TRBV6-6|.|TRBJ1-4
TGTGCCAGCAGTTATTCCCGTGAAAAACTGTTTTTT
CASSYSREKLFF
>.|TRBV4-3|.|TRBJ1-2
TGCGCCAGCAGCCAAGTTAGAGATTCTAACTATGGCTACACCTTC
CASSQVRDSNYGYTF
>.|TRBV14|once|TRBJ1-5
TGTGCCAGCAGCCAAGCCCCGACACTCGATCAGCCCCAGCATTTT
CASSQAPTLDQPQHF
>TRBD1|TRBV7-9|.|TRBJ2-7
TGTGCCAGCAGCTTGGGACAGGGGGTCGTCTACGAGCAGTACTTC
CASSLGQGVVYEQYF
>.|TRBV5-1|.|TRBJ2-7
TGCGCCAGCAGCCCGACTTCGGCTAGGTACTCCTACGAGCAGTACTTC
CASSPTSARYSYEQYF
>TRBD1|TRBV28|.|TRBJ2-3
TGTGCCAGCAGTTTCCGTGGTGGACAGGGAACAGATACGCAGTATTTT
CASSFRGGQGTDTQYF
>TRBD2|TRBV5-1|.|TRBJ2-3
TGCGCCAGCAGCTTGGCACTAGCGGGACCCACAGATACGCAGTATTTT
CASSLALAGPTDTQYF
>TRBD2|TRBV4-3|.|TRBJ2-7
TGCGCCAGCAGCCGGATAGCGGGAGAAGGGAACTACGAGCAGTACTTC
CASSRIAGEGNYEQYF
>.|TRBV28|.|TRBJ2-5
TGTGCCAGCAGTAAACAGGGTCCGGAGACCCAGTACTTC
CASSKQGPETQYF
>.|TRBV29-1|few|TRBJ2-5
TGCAGCGGAAACAGGGCCTATGGTGAGGACCAGTACTTC
CSGNRAYGEDQYF
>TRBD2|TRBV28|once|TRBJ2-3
TGTGCCAGCATACTGGGGGCTAGCGGGAGGGGAGATACGCAGTATTTT
CASILGASGRGDTQYF
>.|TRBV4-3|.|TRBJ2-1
TGCGCCAGCAGCCAAGCGGCGGCGGCTTCCTACAATGAGCAGTTCTTC
CASSQAAAASYNEQFF
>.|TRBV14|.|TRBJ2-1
TGTGCCAGCAGCCAAGACAGGGGGGCCGCAGCCTACAATGAGCAGTTCTTC
CASSQDRGAAAYNEQFF
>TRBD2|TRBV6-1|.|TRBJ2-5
TGTGCCAGCAGTGAATTCAGGGACGCCGTGGGGGGGGAGACCCAGTACTTC
CASSEFRDAVGGETQYF
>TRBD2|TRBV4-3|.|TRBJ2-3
TGCGCCAGCAGCCGCGGGACTAGTCGCACAGATACGCAGTATTTT
CASSRGTSRTDTQYF
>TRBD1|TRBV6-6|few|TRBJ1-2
TGTGCCAGCAGTTACGGCGCACAGGGGGCTGGTGGCTACACCTTC
CASSYGAQGAGGYTF
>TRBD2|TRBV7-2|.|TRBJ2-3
TGTGCCAGCAGCTTAGCAGCGGGGGTTGGAGATACGCAGTATTTT
CASSLAAGVGDTQYF
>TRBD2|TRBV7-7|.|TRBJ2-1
TGTGCCAGCAGCCTAGGGGTCGCGGGAGCCTACAATGAGCAGTTCTTC
CASSLGVAGAYNEQFF
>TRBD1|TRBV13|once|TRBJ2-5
TGTGCCAGCAGCAGGGAACAGGGGGCTTTTGAGACCCAGTACTTC
CASSREQGAFETQYF
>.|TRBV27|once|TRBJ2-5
TGTGCCAGCAGTTTACGAGAGCAAGAGACCCAGTACTTC
CASSLREQETQYF
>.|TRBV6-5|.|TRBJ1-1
TGTGCCAGCAGGCGGGGCACGGGGACTGAAGCTTTCTTT
CASRRGTGTEAFF